The 29 T cell receptor beta chains given below trace back to one sample, sequenced in a study of T cell responses to AZD1222 COVID-19 vaccine. Sequencing was performed with immunoSEQ multiplex PCR; in TCRdb, only in-frame clones are kept and a portion is missing. The table includes 95,000 to 120,000 clones, 88% detected once. The specimen comprised peripheral blood, sampled 28 days after the second AZD1222 dose. The source of these receptors is an adult who received the AZD1222 COVID-19 vaccine.

This sequence joins TRBV5-1 and TRBJ1-1; 8 nucleotides match TRBD1. Germline V gives CDR1 SGHRS, CDR2 YFSETQ. J lost 8 bases, V lost 0 bases, and 6 bases had no gene match. The CDR3 is made up of 14 amino acids. The CDR3 here is CASSLDMRTGEAFF. Here the CDR3 DNA reads TGCGCCAGCAGCTTGGATATGAGGACAGGGGAAGCTTTCTTT.

V and J are TRBV10-3 and TRBJ1-6; D ambiguous. This CDR3 comprises 13 residues. V shed 7 bases and J shed 5 bases, with 9 bases lying between them. The V gene's germline CDR1 is ENHRY and CDR2 SYGVKD. Written as DNA, the CDR3 is TGTGCCATCAAGTTCAGTGATAATTCACCCCTCCACTTT. Encoded protein: CAIKFSDNSPLHF.

J is TRBJ1-2 and V is TRBV5-5; D gene unclear. Germline V gene lookup returns CDR1 SGHKS and CDR2 YYEKEE (reference sequence). The CDR3 loop spans 12 amino acids. V lost 0 bases, J lost 11 bases, and 11 bases lay in between. The CDR3 nucleotides are TGTGCCAGCAGCTTGGACAGAGACCTTTACACCTTC. This encodes CASSLDRDLYTF.

In this sample, this clone turned up once. This sequence joins TRBV6-5 and TRBJ2-7; 10 nucleotides agree with TRBD1. Looked up from germline, CDR1 is MNHEY and CDR2 is SVGAGI. The CDR3 sequence is 12 residues long. Germline trimming cut 2 bases from V and 9 bases from J; bases unmatched to any gene: 1. DNA of the CDR3: TGTGCCAGCAGTTACGGACAGGGGGGGCAGTACTTC. This encodes CASSYGQGGQYF.

The CDR3 is CSVVPNTEAFF. The DNA for the CDR3 is TGCAGCGTTGTACCGAACACTGAAGCTTTCTTT. This chain links TRBV29-1 with TRBJ1-1; the D is unclear. CDR1 is SQVTM and CDR2 is ANQGSEA in the germline V gene. Trimming cost V 4 bases and J 1 base, with 4 bases left between them. The CDR3 spans 11 residues.

The chain combines TRBV19 with TRBJ1-1, with D perhaps matching TRBD1 (5 bases). CDR3 length equals 13 residues. Germline-derived CDR1 and CDR2 are LNHDA and SQIVND (reference sequence). Trimming removed 5 bases at V and 5 bases at J, with 12 bases between. The chain's CDR3 is CASSEQGRTEAFF. The CDR3 nucleotides read TGTGCCAGTAGTGAGCAGGGAAGGACTGAAGCTTTCTTT.

The rearrangement links TRBV9 to TRBJ1-6; D gene uncertain. The CDR3 totals 16 residues. Germline CDR1 SGDLS, CDR2 YYNGEE. The V gene lost 0 bases and the J gene lost 7 bases, with 14 bases spanning the gap. The chain's CDR3 is CASSVDYSPLNSPLHF. In nucleotides, the CDR3 is TGTGCCAGCAGCGTAGATTATAGCCCTCTCAATTCACCCCTCCACTTT.

The CDR3 loop is CASSFGGQLNTEAFF. The CDR3 nucleotides read TGTGCCAGTAGCTTCGGGGGACAGCTTAACACTGAAGCTTTCTTT. The V gene is TRBV19, the J gene TRBJ1-1; TRBD1 matches at 7 bases. CDR1 LNHDA and CDR2 SQIVND come from the germline V gene (reference sequence). Unmatched junction bases numbered 9, after V lost 6 bases and J lost 2 bases. This CDR3 region has 15 residues.

V usage is TRBV19 and J usage is TRBJ1-3, with D uncertain. The CDR3 is made up of 13 amino acids. Trimming left V 6 bases short and J 0 bases short, with 6 bases between. Germline V gene data show CDR1 as LNHDA and CDR2 as SQIVND (reference sequence). The CDR3 DNA reads TGTGCCAGTAGCACTTTCTCTGGAAACACCATATATTTT. This gives the protein CASSTFSGNTIYF.

This rearrangement joins TRBV28 to TRBJ2-5, with TRBD1 matching 8 bases. V was clipped by 6 bases and J by 5 bases; unmatched bases: 8. Germline assignment: CDR1 MDHEN and CDR2 SYDVKM. CDR3 length: 14 amino acids. In nucleotides, the CDR3 is TGTGCCAGCAGCCCGACAGGGGAGATGGAGACCCAGTACTTC. Its protein is CASSPTGEMETQYF. Looking up the rest from reference TRBV28 and TRBJ2-5 gives the full variable domain: DVKVTQSSRYLVKRTGEKVFLECVQDMDHENMFWYRQDPGLGLRLIYFSYDVKMKEKGDIPEGYSVSREKKERFSLILESASTNQTSMYLCASSPTGEMETQYFGPGTRLLVL.

J is TRBJ2-7 and V is TRBV15; 8 positions match TRBD1. This CDR3 has 14 residues. The V segment lost 8 bases and the J segment 2 bases; nucleotides outside the gene matches: 8. The germline gives CDR1 LNHNV, CDR2 YYDKDF (reference sequence). For the CDR3, the DNA is TGTGCCACCTCGGCAGGGGGCCTCGCCTACGAGCAGTACTTC. Amino acids: CATSAGGLAYEQYF.

V and J are TRBV5-5 and TRBJ2-5, with D maybe TRBD2 (5 bases). CDR1 and CDR2 (germline): SGHKS, YYEKEE (reference sequence). Trimming stripped 2 bases from V and 5 bases from J, with 16 bases between. The CDR3 runs 15 residues. The CDR3 loop is CASSFSLSGWETQYF. DNA for the CDR3: TGTGCCAGCAGCTTCTCACTCTCGGGGTGGGAGACCCAGTACTTC.

The CDR3 reads CASSLIQGFIYEQYF. CDR3 DNA sequence: TGTGCCAGCAGTTTAATCCAGGGGTTTATCTACGAGCAGTACTTC. The rearrangement links TRBV28 to TRBJ2-7; D might be TRBD1 (6 bases). Germline CDR1 MDHEN, CDR2 SYDVKM. The V end was cut by 2 bases, the J end by 3 bases, with 14 bases between. The CDR3 runs to 15 residues.

The chain employs TRBV7-6 and TRBJ2-3; tentative D call: TRBD2 (6 bases). Trimming took 5 bases from V and 0 from J, leaving 12 bases between them. This CDR3 has 15 amino acids. Germline V gives CDR1 SGHVS, CDR2 FNYEAQ. The CDR3 reads CASSGGSLSTDTQYF. CDR3 nucleotides: TGTGCCAGCAGCGGGGGGTCGTTAAGCACAGATACGCAGTATTTT. Full variable domain (missing parts from reference TRBV7-6 and TRBJ2-3): GAGVSQSPRYKVTKRGQDVALRCDPISGHVSLYWYRQALGQGPEFLTYFNYEAQQDKSGLPNDRFSAERPEGSISTLTIQRTEQRDSAMYRCASSGGSLSTDTQYFGPGTRLTVL.

The chain couples TRBV7-8 to TRBJ1-1, with unresolved D. The CDR3 covers 15 residues. Germline loops: CDR1 SGHVS, CDR2 FQNEAQ. Trimming took off 3 bases at V and 6 bases at J, with 17 bases between the two ends. CDR3 amino acids: CASSLGDYPLAEAFF. CDR3 in DNA: TGTGCCAGCAGCTTGGGTGACTACCCGTTAGCTGAAGCTTTCTTT.

The chain carries TRBV4-1 and TRBJ1-2; D is uncertain. V lost 0 bases and J 7 bases, leaving 15 bases between the germline ends. Germline V gene lookup returns CDR1 MGHRA and CDR2 YSYEKL. The CDR3 extends over 15 amino acids. The CDR3: CASSQDRFGWVGYTF. CDR3 nucleotide sequence: TGCGCCAGCAGCCAAGATAGGTTTGGATGGGTTGGCTACACCTTC.

The rearrangement links TRBV9 to TRBJ1-3, with TRBD1 as a possible D gene (6 bases). Trimming left V 0 bases short and J 0 bases short, with 13 bases between. Germline values: CDR1 SGDLS, CDR2 YYNGEE. The CDR3 loop spans 17 amino acids. CDR3: CASSVGSGADSGNTIYF. CDR3 nucleotides: TGTGCCAGCAGCGTAGGGTCAGGGGCAGACTCTGGAAACACCATATATTTT.

The chain is built from TRBV7-2 and TRBJ2-5, with D possibly TRBD2 on 7 matching bases. CDR3 length: 18 amino acids. The V gene's germline CDR1 is SGHTA and CDR2 FQGNSA. V lost 1 base to trimming and J lost 4 bases, with 22 bases between them. CDR3 residues: CASSLEGLGGGHRETQYF. The CDR3 nucleotides are TGTGCCAGCAGCTTAGAGGGTCTAGGGGGGGGGCATAGAGAGACCCAGTACTTC.

The rearrangement joins TRBV19 to TRBJ1-6; D perhaps matches TRBD1 (5 bases). Germline CDR1 LNHDA, CDR2 SQIVND (reference sequence). CDR3 size: 13 residues. V was shortened by 5 bases and J by 10 bases, with 12 bases between the two germline ends. The CDR3 sequence is CASSPGGDSPLHF. The CDR3 DNA is TGTGCCAGTAGTCCCGGCGGGGACTCACCCCTCCACTTT.

Only one count was recorded for this clone. This chain connects TRBV4-1 to TRBJ1-1, with 7 bases aligning to TRBD1. Germline V gene lookup returns CDR1 MGHRA and CDR2 YSYEKL. There are 16 residues in the CDR3. V lost 3 bases, J lost 4 bases, and 11 bases stayed unmatched. The CDR3, as DNA: TGCGCCAGCAGCCAGCAACAACAGGGGACTCCCACTGAAGCTTTCTTT. Translated: CASSQQQQGTPTEAFF.

CDR3 sequence (DNA): TGTGCCAGCAGTAGGGGACTAGCGGGGGGGATCTACAATGAGCAGTTCTTC. Its protein is CASSRGLAGGIYNEQFF. V usage is TRBV28 and J usage is TRBJ2-1, with TRBD2 identical over 16 bases. This CDR3 comprises 17 residues. Trimming took 5 bases from V and 3 from J; bases not matched to a gene: 4. Germline V gene data show CDR1 as MDHEN and CDR2 as SYDVKM.

The gene calls are TRBV19 and TRBJ1-4; D is undetermined. CDR3 length equals 15 residues. Germline CDR1 LNHDA, CDR2 SQIVND (reference sequence). The V end lost 1 base, the J end lost 4 bases, and 10 bases lay between the germline ends. The CDR3 spells CASSIGLHDNEKLFF. The CDR3 DNA is TGTGCCAGTAGTATAGGGTTGCACGATAATGAAAAACTGTTTTTT.

The V and J genes are TRBV21-1 and TRBJ1-3. TRBV21-1 is listed as a pseudogene. This CDR3 has 18 residues. As DNA, the CDR3 is TGTGCCAGCAGCAAAATCGCAAAGGGGGGGATAGCTGGAAACACCATATATTTT. It codes for CASSKIAKGGIAGNTIYF.

The chain uses TRBV7-2 and TRBJ2-1, with D hard to call. CDR1 and CDR2 from the germline V gene are SGHTA and FQGNSA. The length of the CDR3 is 15 residues. V lost 4 bases to trimming and J lost 8 bases, with 18 bases between them. The CDR3 is CASSSDALHRDEQFF. The CDR3 DNA reads as TGTGCCAGCAGCTCCGACGCCTTACATCGCGATGAGCAGTTCTTC. The entire variable domain, with the rest obtained from reference TRBV7-2 and TRBJ2-1, is as follows: GAGVSQSPSNKVTEKGKDVELRCDPISGHTALYWYRQSLGQGLEFLIYFQGNSAPDKSGLPSDRFSAERTGGSVSTLTIQRTQQEDSAVYLCASSSDALHRDEQFFGPGTRLTVL.

The chain has TRBV9 and TRBJ1-1; D call uncertain. The CDR3 length is 15 residues. The germline gives CDR1 SGDLS, CDR2 YYNGEE. The V end was cut by 3 bases, the J end by 3 bases, with 15 bases between. In nucleotides, the CDR3 is TGTGCCAGCAGCGCTGGTGACCCGGGTTACACTGAAGCTTTCTTT. It encodes CASSAGDPGYTEAFF.

V gene TRBV4-3 combines with J gene TRBJ1-1; D is uncertain. This CDR3 is built from 14 residues. Germline lookup yields CDR1 LGHNA and CDR2 YSLEER. With 3 bases removed from V and 0 bases from J, the gap between germline ends came to 8 bases. This chain's CDR3 is CASSQDHMNTEAFF. CDR3 nucleotides: TGCGCCAGCAGCCAGGACCATATGAACACTGAAGCTTTCTTT.

V gene TRBV6-6 combines with J gene TRBJ2-7, with 8 bases fitting TRBD1. Germline lookup yields CDR1 MNHNY and CDR2 SVGAGI (reference sequence). The CDR3 contains 13 residues. V was pared by 8 bases and J by 5 bases, with 8 bases of the junction left unmatched. CDR3 nucleotide sequence: TGTGCCAGCTATTCCGGGACAGGCCACGAGCAGTACTTC. Translating it yields CASYSGTGHEQYF.

The CDR3 protein is CASTKDEAQQYF. CDR3 DNA: TGTGCCAGCACCAAGGACGAGGCCCAGCAGTACTTC. The chain employs TRBV2 and TRBJ2-7; D gene ambiguous. The CDR3 is 12 residues long. The V and J ends lost 7 bases and 8 bases respectively, with 15 bases between them. Germline CDR1 and CDR2: SNHLY and FYNNEI.

In this sample, this clone turned up once. This chain joins TRBV29-1 and TRBJ1-1; D is uncertain. This CDR3 contains 10 residues. Germline CDR1 SQVTM, CDR2 ANQGSEA. The V gene lost 3 bases and the J gene lost 4 bases, with 3 bases spanning the gap. Here the CDR3 DNA reads TGCAGCGTTGATGGCACTGAAGCTTTCTTT. Its protein is CSVDGTEAFF. The full variable domain, in which reference TRBV29-1 and TRBJ1-1 provide the parts outside the CDR3, is SAVISQKPSRDICQRGTSLTIQCQVDSQVTMMFWYRQQPGQSLTLIATANQGSEATYESGFVIDKFPISRPNLTFSTLTVSNMSPEDSSIYLCSVDGTEAFFGQGTRLTVV.